This entry lists 20 T cell receptor beta chains sequenced from one sample in a study of blood T cell repertoires in COVID-19. Some clones are missing from TCRdb's copy, which holds only in-frame ones; the method was immunoSEQ multiplex PCR. The sample shows some 330,000 clones, 80% to 90% of them seen only once. The sequencing input was PBMCs or T cells enriched from blood (not recorded which). These receptors came from a man aged 25-40 years who had recovered from COVID-19.

This clone has just a few counts. The V call is TRBV19, the J call TRBJ2-2; perhaps TRBD2 as D (5 bases). The V and J ends lost 9 bases and 1 base respectively, with 15 bases between them. Germline-derived CDR1 and CDR2 are LNHDA and SQIVND (reference sequence). The CDR3 loop spans 15 amino acids. The DNA for the CDR3 is TGTGCCAGATACGTGGGGAGCAAGAACACCGGGGAGCTGTTTTTT. Translation: CARYVGSKNTGELFF.

CDR3 region: CATSPRGQGLYDTEAFF. The DNA for the CDR3 is TGTGCCACCAGCCCGCGAGGACAGGGGCTGTACGACACTGAAGCTTTCTTT. The chain uses TRBV15 and TRBJ1-1, with TRBD1 matching 9 bases. With 5 bases clipped from V and 3 bases from J, the junction kept 13 bases outside the gene matches. Germline loops: CDR1 LNHNV, CDR2 YYDKDF (reference sequence). The CDR3 has 17 residues.

This clone was seen once. The gene calls are TRBV3-1 (or the pseudogene TRBV3-2) and TRBJ1-2; TRBD1 is a possible D gene (6 bases). The CDR3 contains 18 residues. V shed 0 bases and J shed 4 bases, with 21 bases lying between them. Germline V gene sequence: CDR1 LGHDT, CDR2 YNNKEL (reference sequence). CDR3 sequence: CASSQEGARISSSYGYTF. The CDR3 nucleotides read TGTGCCAGCAGCCAAGAGGGGGCACGTATTTCGAGTAGCTATGGCTACACCTTC.

The rearrangement uses TRBV25-1 and TRBJ1-4; D is undetermined. The V end lost 6 bases, the J end lost 7 bases, and 18 bases lay between the germline ends. This CDR3 contains 15 residues. Per the germline V gene, CDR1 is MGHDK and CDR2 is SYGVNS. The CDR3 spells CASSPSRLTIEKLFF. The CDR3 bases are TGTGCCAGCAGCCCGTCGAGGCTTACCATTGAAAAACTGTTTTTT.

The gene calls are TRBV11-2 and TRBJ2-7; 7 bases agree with TRBD1. The CDR3 loop spans 13 amino acids. The V gene's germline CDR1 is SGHAT and CDR2 FQNNGV. The ends lost 3 bases at V and 6 bases at J; junction bases unmatched: 5. The CDR3: CASSFPTGIEQYF. In DNA form, the CDR3 reads TGTGCCAGCAGCTTCCCGACAGGGATCGAGCAGTACTTC.

The rearrangement links TRBV2 to TRBJ2-6, with D hard to call. V was shortened by 7 bases and J by 3 bases, with 7 bases between the two germline ends. There are 13 residues in the CDR3. The germline gives CDR1 SNHLY, CDR2 FYNNEI. As DNA, the CDR3 is TGTGCCAGCACTATCTTTGGGGCCAACGTCCTGACTTTC. Encoded protein: CASTIFGANVLTF.

The V gene is TRBV6-5, the J gene TRBJ2-3, with 8 bases aligning to TRBD2. This CDR3 is built from 14 residues. CDR1 MNHEY and CDR2 SVGAGI come from the germline V gene. J lost 0 bases, V lost 8 bases, and 4 bases had no gene match. Written as DNA, the CDR3 is TGTGCCAGCTTTAGCGGGACTAGCACAGATACGCAGTATTTT. Protein product: CASFSGTSTDTQYF.

This chain joins TRBV24-1 and TRBJ1-2, with D perhaps matching TRBD1 (5 bases). The CDR3 spans 14 residues. CDR1 is KGHDR, CDR2 SFDVKD, per germline. V gave up 4 bases and J gave up 7 bases, with 15 bases separating them. The CDR3 protein is CATSDPSGGVGYTF. CDR3 in DNA: TGTGCCACCAGTGACCCCTCCGGAGGGGTTGGCTACACCTTC.

The gene calls are TRBV7-2 and TRBJ1-1, with a weak D call TRBD1 (5 bases). CDR3 length equals 16 residues. Germline V CDR1 and CDR2: SGHTA, FQGNSA. Trimming cost V 0 bases and J 4 bases, with 15 bases left between them. CDR3 sequence: CASSLALAGGITEAFF. The CDR3 DNA reads as TGTGCCAGCAGCTTAGCCCTCGCGGGGGGGATCACTGAAGCTTTCTTT.

This chain connects TRBV19 to TRBJ2-1, with D perhaps TRBD2 (6 bases). The CDR3 totals 15 residues. V was trimmed by 6 bases and J by 7 bases, leaving 19 bases between them. In germline, CDR1 is LNHDA, CDR2 SQIVND (reference sequence). The CDR3 nucleotides are TGTGCCAGTAGATCCGTACCCGGGACTGTGAATGAGCAGTTCTTC. This gives the protein CASRSVPGTVNEQFF.

The chain has TRBV30 and TRBJ1-1; D is undetermined. V lost 1 base and J 10 bases, leaving 10 bases between the germline ends. The CDR3 sequence is 11 residues long. CDR1 is GTSNPN and CDR2 is SVGIG in the germline V gene (reference sequence). CDR3 amino acids: CAWSGGAAAFF. The CDR3 coding sequence is TGTGCCTGGAGTGGTGGAGCGGCAGCTTTCTTT.

V usage is TRBV6-5 and J usage is TRBJ1-1; TRBD1 might be the D (5 bases). CDR1 MNHEY and CDR2 SVGAGI come from the germline V gene. Trimming left V 9 bases short and J 1 base short, with 9 bases between. The CDR3 runs to 12 residues. The CDR3 loop reads CASGRANTEAFF. For the CDR3, the DNA is TGTGCCAGTGGCAGGGCGAACACTGAAGCTTTCTTT.

This chain uses TRBV21-1 with TRBJ2-3; the table's TRBD2 call for D was not verified on the DNA. TRBV21-1 is reported as a pseudogene. The CDR3 runs to 15 residues. The CDR3 coding sequence is TGTGCCAGCAGCAAGTCGGGGAGCAGCACAGATACGCAGTATTTT. It codes for CASSKSGSSTDTQYF.

The rearrangement joins TRBV2 to TRBJ1-2, with a weak D call TRBD1 (5 bases). V was cut by 6 bases and J by 5 bases, with 16 bases left in between. CDR3 length equals 14 residues. Germline V lookup: CDR1 SNHLY, CDR2 FYNNEI. Here the CDR3 reads CASRVQGGTYGYTF. The CDR3 DNA reads TGTGCCAGCAGGGTCCAGGGCGGAACTTATGGCTACACCTTC.

V is TRBV18 and J is TRBJ2-1, with TRBD1 as a possible D gene (5 bases). CDR3 length: 16 amino acids. With 1 base removed from V and 4 bases from J, the gap between germline ends came to 14 bases. In germline, CDR1 is KGHSH, CDR2 LQKENI. As DNA, the CDR3 is TGTGCCAGCTCACCACAGGGGCGGACCTTTTACAATGAGCAGTTCTTC. Translation: CASSPQGRTFYNEQFF.

In this sample, this clone turned up a few times. The chain couples TRBV29-1 to TRBJ1-5, with D maybe TRBD1 (6 bases). CDR1 and CDR2 (germline): SQVTM, ANQGSEA. The ends were cut back, 7 bases at V and 11 bases at J, with 27 bases in the middle. The CDR3 runs to 15 residues. The CDR3 here is CSATGKGGDLSTQHF. The CDR3 DNA reads TGCAGCGCAACCGGGAAGGGGGGGGATCTCTCGACCCAGCATTTT.

This chain links TRBV19 with TRBJ2-7, with 10 positions matching TRBD2. Trimming took 2 bases from V and 5 from J; bases not matched to a gene: 6. The CDR3 contains 15 residues. CDR1 is LNHDA, CDR2 SQIVND, per germline (reference sequence). The CDR3 loop reads CASSIWASGRDEQYF. CDR3 nucleotides: TGTGCCAGTAGTATATGGGCTAGCGGGAGAGACGAGCAGTACTTC. The full variable domain, its missing parts supplied by reference TRBV19 and TRBJ2-7, is DGGITQSPKYLFRKEGQNVTLSCEQNLNHDAMYWYRQDPGQGLRLIYYSQIVNDFQKGDIAEGYSVSREKKESFPLTVTSAQKNPTAFYLCASSIWASGRDEQYFGPGTRLTVT.

This clone appeared once. This chain links TRBV7-6 with TRBJ2-3; TRBD1 is a possible D gene (5 bases). The CDR3 runs 15 residues. Trimming cost V 0 bases and J 1 base, with 8 bases left between them. Per germline, CDR1 SGHVS and CDR2 FNYEAQ. The CDR3 protein is CASSLAPTGTDTQYF. The CDR3 nucleotides read TGTGCCAGCAGCTTAGCGCCGACAGGCACAGATACGCAGTATTTT. The full variable domain, rest sourced from reference TRBV7-6 and TRBJ2-3, is GAGVSQSPRYKVTKRGQDVALRCDPISGHVSLYWYRQALGQGPEFLTYFNYEAQQDKSGLPNDRFSAERPEGSISTLTIQRTEQRDSAMYRCASSLAPTGTDTQYFGPGTRLTVL.

The chain recombines TRBV7-9 with TRBJ1-5; TRBD1 agrees at 10 bases. This CDR3 is built from 16 residues. From germline, CDR1 is SEHNR and CDR2 FQNEAQ (reference sequence). Trimming cost V 2 bases and J 1 base; bases outside gene matches: 2. The CDR3 reads CASSLWDRGSNQPQHF. The CDR3 DNA reads as TGTGCCAGCAGCTTATGGGACAGGGGAAGCAATCAGCCCCAGCATTTT.

This sequence joins TRBV29-1 and TRBJ1-1; TRBD1 might be the D (5 bases). This CDR3 spans 12 amino acids. Germline V gives CDR1 SQVTM, CDR2 ANQGSEA. CDR3 in amino acids: CTVGAGDTEAFF. As DNA, the CDR3 is TGCACAGTTGGGGCTGGGGACACTGAAGCTTTCTTT.